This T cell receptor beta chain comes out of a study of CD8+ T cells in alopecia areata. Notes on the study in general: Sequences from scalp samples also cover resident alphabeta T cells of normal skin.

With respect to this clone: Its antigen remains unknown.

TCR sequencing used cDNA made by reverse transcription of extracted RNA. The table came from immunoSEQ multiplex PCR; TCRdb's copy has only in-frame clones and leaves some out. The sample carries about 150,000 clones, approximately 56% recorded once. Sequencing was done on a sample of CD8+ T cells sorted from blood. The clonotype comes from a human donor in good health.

The CDR3 region is CSVIRASSGNTIYF. The DNA of the CDR3 is TGCAGCGTTATTCGCGCGTCCTCTGGAAACACCATATATTTT. The genes are TRBV29-1 and TRBJ1-3; D is undetermined. The CDR3 contains 14 residues. CDR1 and CDR2 (germline): SQVTM, ANQGSEA. V was cut by 5 bases and J by 0 bases, with 11 bases left in between.